Sequencing of this T cell receptor (beta chain) was carried out in a study of blood T cell repertoires in COVID-19. For the study at large: Acute and convalescent COVID-19 samples came from the United States, Italy and Spain. Nucleic acid was either cDNA or gDNA, and it came from T cells, B-cell-depleted T cells, or PBMCs.

One Seattle source followed patients from active infection through their disease course. Authors' data handling: Amplification of reference gene primers provided the estimated nucleated cell counts. Assay used: immunoSEQ multiplex PCR; TCRdb lists only in-frame clones, some missing. That table furnishes V, J and clone size, whereas the DNA furnished D and trimming. The repertoire consists of over 150,000 clones, with approximately 85% occurring once and the leading ten covering less than 3.5%. From germline, CDR1 is SGHRS and CDR2 YFSETQ. V was cut by 2 bases and J by 8 bases, with 8 bases left in between. This CDR3 region has 12 residues.

The receptor's source is a woman of 80 years or more with COVID-19, enrolled during active disease. This rearrangement joins TRBV5-1 to TRBJ2-1, with D maybe TRBD1 (6 bases). The sample was peripheral blood. The CDR3 reads CASSLTGYEQFF. CDR3 DNA sequence: TGCGCCAGCAGCTTAACAGGGTATGAGCAGTTCTTC.